A single sample is the source of the 6 T cell receptor beta chains below, sequenced in a study of persistence of HIV-infected CD4 T cells. This was the immunoSEQ version 4 assay in survey mode. The data were produced by immunoSEQ multiplex PCR, yet TCRdb's version contains in-frame clones alone and is incomplete. The sample has 30,000 to 45,000 clones, over 80% seen once; the top ten hold approximately 1.6%. No antigen has been assigned to these receptors. Stimulation used about 9.2 ug/mL lysate from CMV-infected fibroblasts. CD40L-negative CD69-negative CD45RO-high memory CD4+ T cells were sorted as populations depleted of antigen-responding cells. Sequencing was performed on CD4+ T cells sorted from PBMCs after roughly 18-hour stimulation, taken from a patient who received antiretroviral therapy. The receptors shown here come from an adult man with HIV who was CMV-seropositive.

The rearrangement joins TRBV5-8 to TRBJ2-7; D gene ambiguous. The CDR3 has 12 residues. CDR1 and CDR2 (germline): SGHTS, YDEGEE. With 0 bases removed from V and 2 bases from J, the gap between germline ends came to 3 bases. CDR3 amino acids: CASSLGTYEQYF. CDR3 bases: TGTGCCAGCAGCTTGGGAACCTACGAGCAGTACTTC.

The genes are TRBV27 and TRBJ1-1; 10 bases are shared with TRBD1. CDR1 and CDR2 from the germline V gene are MNHEY and SMNVEV (reference sequence). The CDR3 contains 16 residues. V was pared by 6 bases and J by 1 base, with 8 bases of the junction left unmatched. The CDR3 reads CASRYGTGARNTEAFF. The CDR3, as DNA: TGTGCCAGCAGATACGGGACAGGGGCTAGGAACACTGAAGCTTTCTTT.

The rearrangement uses TRBV2 and TRBJ1-6, with TRBD1 matching over 8 bases. This CDR3 has 14 amino acids. J gave up 9 bases and V 5 bases, and 6 bases lay outside the gene matches. In germline, CDR1 is SNHLY, CDR2 FYNNEI. For the CDR3, the DNA is TGTGCCAGCAGTCAGACAGGGGAAGGTTCACCCCTCCACTTT. Amino acid sequence: CASSQTGEGSPLHF.

This sequence joins TRBV2 and TRBJ2-1; possible D gene TRBD2, 7 bases. Germline CDR1 reads SNHLY; CDR2 reads FYNNEI. CDR3 length equals 14 residues. The V gene lost 7 bases and the J gene lost 6 bases, with 16 bases spanning the gap. CDR3 nucleotides: TGTGCCAGCACTGAGGGGGGGGACCCCAATGAGCAGTTCTTC. Its translation: CASTEGGDPNEQFF.

This chain links TRBV5-1 with TRBJ2-1; D gene uncertain. There are 14 residues in the CDR3. Germline V gene lookup returns CDR1 SGHRS and CDR2 YFSETQ. V was shortened by 2 bases and J by 6 bases, with 12 bases between the two germline ends. The CDR3 DNA is TGCGCCAGCAGCTTTACTCAGGTCCCCAATGAGCAGTTCTTC. Protein sequence: CASSFTQVPNEQFF.

This chain links TRBV6-5 with TRBJ1-1; possible D gene TRBD1, 5 bases. The germline CDR1 and CDR2 sequences are MNHEY and SVGAGI. This CDR3 comprises 13 residues. Trimming cost V 4 bases and J 1 base, with 7 bases left between them. As DNA, the CDR3 is TGTGCCAGCAGTTCACAGGCGAACACTGAAGCTTTCTTT. Protein: CASSSQANTEAFF.